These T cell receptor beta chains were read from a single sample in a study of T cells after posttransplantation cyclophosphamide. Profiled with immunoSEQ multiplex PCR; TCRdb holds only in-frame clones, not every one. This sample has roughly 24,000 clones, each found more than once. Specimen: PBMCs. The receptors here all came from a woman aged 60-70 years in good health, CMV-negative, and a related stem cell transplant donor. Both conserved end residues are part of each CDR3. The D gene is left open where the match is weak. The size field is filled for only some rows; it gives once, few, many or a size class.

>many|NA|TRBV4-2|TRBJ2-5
TGTGCCAGCAGCCAAGATCAAGCACAAGAGACCCAGTACTTC
CASSQDQAQETQYF
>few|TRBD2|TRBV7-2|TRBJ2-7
TGTGCCAGCAGCTTAGTAGGGACTAGCGGGAGCTCTGCCTACGAGCAGTACTTC
CASSLVGTSGSSAYEQYF
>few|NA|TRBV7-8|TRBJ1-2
TGTGCCAGCAGCCTCTCGGGGGGGGGAATCTATGGCTACACCTTC
CASSLSGGGIYGYTF
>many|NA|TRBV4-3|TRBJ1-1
TGCGCCAGCAGCCAAGATTCTAGGACAGAAGCTTTCTTT
CASSQDSRTEAFF
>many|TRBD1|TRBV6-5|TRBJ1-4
TGTGCCAGCAGTTACGACAGGGGAGGCGAAAAACTGTTTTTT
CASSYDRGGEKLFF
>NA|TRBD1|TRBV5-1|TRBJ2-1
TGCGCCAGCAGCTGGCGAGGGGGCAGTGAGCAGTTCTTC
CASSWRGGSEQFF
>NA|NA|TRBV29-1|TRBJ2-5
TGCAGCGGGGCCCAGGGGTCGGAGACCCAGTACTTC
CSGAQGSETQYF
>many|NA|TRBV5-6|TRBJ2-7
TGTGCCAGCAGCTTACCGGGTGAGCAGTACTTC
CASSLPGEQYF
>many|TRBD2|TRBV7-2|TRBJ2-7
TGTGCCAGCAGCCCTTACAGGGGGGGACTAGCGGGAGGCTCCTACGAGCAGTACTTC
CASSPYRGGLAGGSYEQYF
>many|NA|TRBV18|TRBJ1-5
TGTGCCAGCTCACCCCAGGATAGCAATCAGCCCCAGCATTTT
CASSPQDSNQPQHF
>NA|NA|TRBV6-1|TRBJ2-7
TGTGCCAGCAGCCGATACCAGGGGGGCGAGCAGTACTTC
CASSRYQGGEQYF
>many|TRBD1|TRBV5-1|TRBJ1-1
TGCGCCAGCAGCTTGACCGGGACAGGGACGAACACTGAAGCTTTCTTT
CASSLTGTGTNTEAFF
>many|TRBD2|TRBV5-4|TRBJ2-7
TGTGCCAGCAGCGCAGCGGGAGGGAGCTACGAGCAGTACTTC
CASSAAGGSYEQYF
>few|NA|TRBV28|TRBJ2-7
TGTGCCTCCGACGGAGGATCCTACGAGCAGTACTTC
CASDGGSYEQYF
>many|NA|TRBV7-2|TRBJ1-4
TGTGCCAGCAGCTTAGTAGGGGGTGAAAAACTGTTTTTT
CASSLVGGEKLFF
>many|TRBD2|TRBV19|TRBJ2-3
TGTGCCAGTAGTATTGGGAGGGGACGGACAGATACGCAGTATTTT
CASSIGRGRTDTQYF
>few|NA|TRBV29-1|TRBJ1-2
TGCAGCGTTGTGGGGGCGGAAGGCTACACCTTC
CSVVGAEGYTF
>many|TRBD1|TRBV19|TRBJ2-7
TGTGCCAGTAGTATCAAGGGACAGGGGGCCTACGAGCAGTACTTC
CASSIKGQGAYEQYF
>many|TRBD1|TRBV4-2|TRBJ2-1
TGTGCCAGCAGTTCACCGGGACAGGCGGTAGGTGCCAATGAGCAGTTCTTC
CASSSPGQAVGANEQFF
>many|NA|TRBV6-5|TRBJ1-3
TGTGCCAGCAGTTCGGAGAACACCATATATTTT
CASSSENTIYF
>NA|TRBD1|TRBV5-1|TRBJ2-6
TGCGCCAGCAGCTTACGGACAGGTGCTGGGGCCAACGTCCTGACTTTC
CASSLRTGAGANVLTF
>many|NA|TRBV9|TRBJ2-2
TGTGCCAGCAGCCTTAACACCGGGGAGCTGTTTTTT
CASSLNTGELFF
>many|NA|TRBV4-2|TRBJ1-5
TGTGCCAGCAGCCAGGATGCACAGGGAGCAGGGATTAATCAGCCCCAGCATTTT
CASSQDAQGAGINQPQHF
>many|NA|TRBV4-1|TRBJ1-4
TGCGCCAGCAGCCAAGATACCGTTCAGGGGAAACTGTTTTTT
CASSQDTVQGKLFF
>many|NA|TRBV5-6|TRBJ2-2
TGTGCCAGCAGCACAGTGGGACATCGAGCAGCGAACACCGGGGAGCTGTTTTTT
CASSTVGHRAANTGELFF
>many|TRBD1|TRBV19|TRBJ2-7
TGTGCCAGTAGTATAGGGGGACAGGGGTCCTACGAGCAGTACTTC
CASSIGGQGSYEQYF
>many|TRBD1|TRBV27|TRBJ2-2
TGTGCCAGCAGTAGGGGACAGGGGTTAGGCGGGGAGCTGTTTTTT
CASSRGQGLGGELFF
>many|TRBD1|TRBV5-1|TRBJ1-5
TGCGCCAGCAGCTTGGGGGGGACAGTTAATCAGCCCCAGCATTTT
CASSLGGTVNQPQHF
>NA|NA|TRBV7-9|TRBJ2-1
TGTGCCAGCAGCTACCCGGGAAAGAGCTCCTACAATGAGCAGTTCTTC
CASSYPGKSSYNEQFF
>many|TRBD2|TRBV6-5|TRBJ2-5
TGTGCCAGCAGTTCCGTACAAGCGGGAGCTGAGACCCAGTACTTC
CASSSVQAGAETQYF
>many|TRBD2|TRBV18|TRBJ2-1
TGTGCCAGCTCACCCGGACTAGCGGTGGGTAATGAGCAGTTCTTC
CASSPGLAVGNEQFF
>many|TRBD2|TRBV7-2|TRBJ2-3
TGTGCCAGCAGCCTCTCCGGGACTAGGACAGATACGCAGTATTTT
CASSLSGTRTDTQYF
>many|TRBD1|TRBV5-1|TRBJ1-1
TGCGCCAGCAGCATGGGACAGGGGCACACTGAAGCTTTCTTT
CASSMGQGHTEAFF
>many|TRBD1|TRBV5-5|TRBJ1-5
TGTGCCAGCAGCTTGGGGGGGACAGTTAATCAGCCCCAGCATTTT
CASSLGGTVNQPQHF
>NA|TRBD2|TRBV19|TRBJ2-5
TGTGCCAGTAGTCATGATAGCGGGGGGGCCAGTATTTGGGAGACCCAGTACTTC
CASSHDSGGASIWETQYF
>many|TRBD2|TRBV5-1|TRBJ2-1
TGCGCCAGCAGCCCAAGGACTAGTCAGGACAATGAGCAGTTCTTC
CASSPRTSQDNEQFF
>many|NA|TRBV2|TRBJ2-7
TGTGCCAGCACTTTCGGCACTAACGAGCAGTACTTC
CASTFGTNEQYF
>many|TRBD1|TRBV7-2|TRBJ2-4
TGTGCCAGCAGCTTAAGGACAGGGAGACAGGACAAAAACATTCAGTACTTC
CASSLRTGRQDKNIQYF
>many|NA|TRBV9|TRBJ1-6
TGTGCCAGCAGCGCCGCCTCACTGGGCAATTCACCCCTCCACTTT
CASSAASLGNSPLHF
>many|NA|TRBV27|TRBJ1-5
TGTGCCAGCAGTTTAAGAGTATGGCAGCCCCAGCATTTT
CASSLRVWQPQHF
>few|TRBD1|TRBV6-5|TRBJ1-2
TGTGCCAGCAGACTAGACAGGGGTCTAGAAGGCTACACCTTC
CASRLDRGLEGYTF
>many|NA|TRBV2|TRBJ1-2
TGTGCCAGCAGTGACGTGTTTGGCTACACCTTC
CASSDVFGYTF
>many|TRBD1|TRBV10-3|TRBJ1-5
TGTGCCACCGGGACAGGGTCAAATCAGCCCCAGCATTTT
CATGTGSNQPQHF
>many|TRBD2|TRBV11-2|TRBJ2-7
TGTGCCAGCAGCCCCTGGACTAGCGGGAGTGGCGAGCAGTACTTC
CASSPWTSGSGEQYF
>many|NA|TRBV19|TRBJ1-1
TGTGCCAGTAGTATAGTCCCGGGAGGGAACACTGAAGCTTTCTTT
CASSIVPGGNTEAFF
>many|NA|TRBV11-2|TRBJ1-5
TGTGCCAGCAGCCTAGGACTCCATCAGCCCCAGCATTTT
CASSLGLHQPQHF
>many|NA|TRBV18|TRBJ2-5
TGTGCCAGCTCATTCGGCGGCGGGAAAGGAGAGACCCAGTACTTC
CASSFGGGKGETQYF
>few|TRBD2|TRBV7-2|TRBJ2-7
TGTGCCAGCACCAAGTTATTAGCGGGATACTACGAGCAGTACTTC
CASTKLLAGYYEQYF
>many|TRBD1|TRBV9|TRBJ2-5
TGTGCCAGCAGTGGTATGGGACAGGGGCAAGAGACCCAGTACTTC
CASSGMGQGQETQYF
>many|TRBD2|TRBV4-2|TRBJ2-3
TGTGCCAGCAGCCCTAGTCTAGCGGGAGCTAGCACAGATACGCAGTATTTT
CASSPSLAGASTDTQYF
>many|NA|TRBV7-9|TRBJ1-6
TGTGCCAGCAGCCTAGGACAATCCGGCTCACCCCTCCACTTT
CASSLGQSGSPLHF
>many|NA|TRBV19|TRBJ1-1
TGTGCCAGTAGGGAGACAGTCGGTATTCCTGAAGCTTTCTTT
CASRETVGIPEAFF
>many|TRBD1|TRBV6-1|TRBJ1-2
TGTGCCAGCAGGGGACAGGGCATGGATGGCTACACCTTC
CASRGQGMDGYTF
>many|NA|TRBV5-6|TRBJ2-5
TGTGCCAGCAGCACCGGGACAATACAAGAGACCCAGTACTTC
CASSTGTIQETQYF
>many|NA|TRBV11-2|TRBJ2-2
TGTGCCAGCACCTCGATAGGGAGGACCGGGGAGCTGTTTTTT
CASTSIGRTGELFF
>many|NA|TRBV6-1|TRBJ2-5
TGTGCCAGCAGTAAGAGCTACGGGGGGCTGGAGACCCAGTACTTC
CASSKSYGGLETQYF
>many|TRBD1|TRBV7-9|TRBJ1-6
TGTGCCAGCAGCTTAACACAGGGGGATTCACCCCTCCACTTT
CASSLTQGDSPLHF